The present TCR beta chain was sequenced within a study of blood T cell repertoires in COVID-19 (dated by TCRdb to 2018 to 2020). Background on the whole study: Collaborator samples came from the United States, Italy and Spain and covered acute and convalescent phases of COVID-19. The material from the prospective study consisted of cDNA or gDNA derived from T cells, B-cell-depleted T cells, or PBMCs. Where available, HLA class I and class II types were obtained from metadata supplied by the sample provider rather than from assay-based typing. The dataset comprised deeply sampled blood TCRbeta repertoires from subjects exposed to, actively infected with, or recovered from COVID-19. Samples were obtained from the ongoing ImmuneRACE study (first 160 participants) and from 1,000 to 1,500 subjects provided by 6 global collaborators. A de-identified subject ID, COVID-19 status, age in years and sex were almost always included in the sample metadata. The repertoires were released in a freely available public database intended as a resource for research on the immune response to SARS-CoV-2.

The collaborating institutions used their own protocols to collect whole blood in K2EDTA tubes. Collaborator samples were shipped for TCRbeta analysis as frozen whole blood, isolated PBMCs, or DNA extracted from either sample type. The CDR3 sequence holds 14 residues, the cysteine and phenylalanine included. Of all the DNA, just the CDR3 is kept, 42 bases in frame from base 1. Here V drops 0 bases and J drops 7 bases, and the junction holds 5 bases not matched to any gene. CDR1 and CDR2 (SGHKS, YYEKEE) derive from the germline V gene (reference sequence). On this clone: Which antigen it targets is not known. No base quality values were provided; no much bigger clone lies one nucleotide off.

Broad study findings and their caveats: Clinical and demographic metadata were provided uncurated, with the amount varying by source and participant.

TCRbeta CDR3 regions were amplified from genomic DNA using the immunoSEQ Assay, a bias-controlled multiplex PCR. The paper's data handling went like this. Within the assay, amplification of reference gene primers was used to estimate how many nucleated cells each sample contained. To quantify the absolute abundance of each unique TCRbeta CDR3 rearrangement, sequence reads were collapsed and filtered. For each sample, productive Simpson clonality was calculated as the square root of Simpson's diversity index over productive rearrangements. TCRdb retrieved this table from immuneACCESS and kept in-frame rearrangements only. Not all clones are present; in checked studies, unresolved V genes account for under half, and no reason is known for the remainder. The DNA was the basis for D and trimming; V, J and clone size are from that table. The sample includes roughly 300,000 clones, with 65% to 90% observed a single time. The ten largest clones add up to 13% of the sample.

This clonotype was sampled from a human donor in a cohort sampled during active COVID-19. The rearranged chain carries TRBV5-5 and TRBJ1-2, with TRBD1 matching 8 junction bases. The specimen was peripheral blood. CDR3 protein: CASSLGGTGGGYTF. The base sequence is TGTGCCAGCAGCTTGGGGGGCACAGGGGGTGGCTACACCTTC.